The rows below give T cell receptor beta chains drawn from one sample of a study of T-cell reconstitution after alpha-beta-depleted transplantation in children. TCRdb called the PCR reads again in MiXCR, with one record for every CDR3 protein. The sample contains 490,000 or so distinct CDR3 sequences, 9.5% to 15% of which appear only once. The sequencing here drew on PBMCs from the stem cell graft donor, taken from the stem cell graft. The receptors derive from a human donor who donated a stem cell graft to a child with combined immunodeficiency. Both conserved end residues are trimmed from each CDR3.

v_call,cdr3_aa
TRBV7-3,ASSLGGWAGANVLT
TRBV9,ASTRLAGRGTDTQY
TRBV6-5,ASSYSHRVGYNSPLH
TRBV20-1,SASGRVAGVSDTQY
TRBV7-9,ASSTPGRTNRDTQY
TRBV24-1,ATSLGGGGNQPQH
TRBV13,ASSLSGPPNGAF
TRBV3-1,ASAWGSSYNEQF
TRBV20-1,SASPPSSSYEQY
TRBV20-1,SARDQLAGGDEQF
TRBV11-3,ASSATRGYGYT
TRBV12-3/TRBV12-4,ASSYLSDYGYT
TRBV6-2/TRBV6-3,ASSYLRTSDTQY
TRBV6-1,ASSEIGRWTQY
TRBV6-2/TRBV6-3,ASSRGLVGDTQY
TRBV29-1,SEAHASQNEQF
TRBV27,ASSSLSQGIGYSGANVLT
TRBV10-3,AISGATGELF
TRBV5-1,ASSLLSLPGGRARTDTQY
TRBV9,ASSPMTGNTEAF
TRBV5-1,ASSLMQGQYEQY
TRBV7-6,ASSLVGASGSVSGELF
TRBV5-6,ASSSGAGWGYEQY
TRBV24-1,ATLGTSGTGELF
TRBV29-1,SVGGSSEQY
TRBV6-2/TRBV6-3,ASSVDRLLMNTEAF
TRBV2,ASSDSAPSNQPQH
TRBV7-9,ASSLDRFSSYNEQF
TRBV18,ASSPGEDTQY
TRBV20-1,SARSQGTGELF
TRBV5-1,ASSFSGTSGNSPLH
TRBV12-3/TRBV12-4,ASSLDQEQF
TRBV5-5,ASSLASGEETQY
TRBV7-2,ASSSVTGPYEQY
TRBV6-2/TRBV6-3,ASSYSTRGSSYNEQF
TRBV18,ASSPPVGGPNTEAF
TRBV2,ASRDITDTQY
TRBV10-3,AISESAGEQY
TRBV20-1,SARSTGGGYEQY
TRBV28,ASTTWGVNYGYT
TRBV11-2,ASSFLLAPLSNEQF
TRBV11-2,ASSHRVHEQY
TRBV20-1,SASTGLGQPQH
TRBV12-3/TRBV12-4,ASSLAASAGSYEQY
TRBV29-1,SVFQGNYEQY
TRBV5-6,ASSKTVTDTQY
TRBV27,ASSAGGGTRY
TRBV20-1,SATSGTSSYEQY
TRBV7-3,ASSQTGAGGETQY
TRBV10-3,AISESRENTEAF
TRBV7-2,ASSRQKARTDTQY
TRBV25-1,ASSEGGAGAKNIQY
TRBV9,ASSVDPRANTEAF
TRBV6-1,ASSPRGGRTYEQY
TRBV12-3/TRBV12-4,ASSLGGLPQH
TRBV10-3,AIRGDPPGGQYTQY
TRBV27,ASSPGGRGEQY
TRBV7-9,ASSLSWGAYEQY
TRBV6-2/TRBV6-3,ASSSWTGQETQY
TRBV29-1,SVAGRRYEAF